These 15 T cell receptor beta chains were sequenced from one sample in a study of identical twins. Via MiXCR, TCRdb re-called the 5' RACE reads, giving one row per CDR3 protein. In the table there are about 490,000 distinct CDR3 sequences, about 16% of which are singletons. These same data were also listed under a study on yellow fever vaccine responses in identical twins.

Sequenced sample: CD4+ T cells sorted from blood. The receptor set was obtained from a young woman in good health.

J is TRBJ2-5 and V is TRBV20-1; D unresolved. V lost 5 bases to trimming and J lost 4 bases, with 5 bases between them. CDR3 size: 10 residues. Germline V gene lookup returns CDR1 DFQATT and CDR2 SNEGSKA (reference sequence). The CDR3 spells CSALLETQYF. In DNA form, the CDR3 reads TGCAGTGCTCTACTAGAGACCCAGTACTTC.

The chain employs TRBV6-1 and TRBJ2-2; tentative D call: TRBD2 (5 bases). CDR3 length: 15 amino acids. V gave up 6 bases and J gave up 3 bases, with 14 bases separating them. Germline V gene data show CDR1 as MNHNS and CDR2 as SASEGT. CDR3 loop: CASRPGPGYTGELFF. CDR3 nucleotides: TGTGCCAGCAGACCCGGGCCGGGGTACACCGGGGAGCTGTTTTTT.

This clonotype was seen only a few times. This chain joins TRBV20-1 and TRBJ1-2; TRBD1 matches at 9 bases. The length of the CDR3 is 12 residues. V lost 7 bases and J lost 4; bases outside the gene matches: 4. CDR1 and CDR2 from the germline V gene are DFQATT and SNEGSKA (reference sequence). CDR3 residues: CSVMTGGYGYTF. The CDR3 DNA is TGCAGTGTTATGACAGGGGGCTATGGCTACACCTTC.

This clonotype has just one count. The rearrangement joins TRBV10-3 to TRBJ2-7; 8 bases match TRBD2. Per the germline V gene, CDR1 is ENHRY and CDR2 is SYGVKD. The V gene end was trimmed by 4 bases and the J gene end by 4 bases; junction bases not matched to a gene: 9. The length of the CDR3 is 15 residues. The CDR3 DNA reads TGTGCCATCAGTGGTACCAGCGGGAGTCTTTACGAGCAGTACTTC. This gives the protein CAISGTSGSLYEQYF.

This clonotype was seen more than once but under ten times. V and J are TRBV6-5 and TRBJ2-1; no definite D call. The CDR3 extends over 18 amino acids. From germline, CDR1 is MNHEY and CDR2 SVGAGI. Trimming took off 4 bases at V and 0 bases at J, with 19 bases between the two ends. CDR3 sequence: CASSSSLTGHISYNEQFF. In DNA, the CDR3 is TGTGCCAGCAGTTCCTCCTTGACGGGCCACATCTCCTACAATGAGCAGTTCTTC.

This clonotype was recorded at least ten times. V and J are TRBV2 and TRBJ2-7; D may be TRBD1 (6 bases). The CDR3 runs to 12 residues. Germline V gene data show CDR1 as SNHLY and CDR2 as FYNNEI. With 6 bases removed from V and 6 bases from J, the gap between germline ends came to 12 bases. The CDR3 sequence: CASSAGVGEQYF. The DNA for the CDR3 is TGTGCCAGCAGCGCAGGGGTCGGCGAGCAGTACTTC.

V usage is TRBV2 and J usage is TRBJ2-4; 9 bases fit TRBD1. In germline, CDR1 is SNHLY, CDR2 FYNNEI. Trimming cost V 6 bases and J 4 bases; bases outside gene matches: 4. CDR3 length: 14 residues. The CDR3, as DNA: TGTGCCAGCAGAGACGGGACAGGGAAAAACATTCAGTACTTC. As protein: CASRDGTGKNIQYF.

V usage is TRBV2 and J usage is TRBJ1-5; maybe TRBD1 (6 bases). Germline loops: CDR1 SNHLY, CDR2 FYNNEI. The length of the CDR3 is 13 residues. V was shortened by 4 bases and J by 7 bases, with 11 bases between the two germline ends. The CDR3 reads CASSGSGEQPQHF. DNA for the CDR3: TGTGCCAGCAGTGGATCAGGGGAACAGCCCCAGCATTTT.

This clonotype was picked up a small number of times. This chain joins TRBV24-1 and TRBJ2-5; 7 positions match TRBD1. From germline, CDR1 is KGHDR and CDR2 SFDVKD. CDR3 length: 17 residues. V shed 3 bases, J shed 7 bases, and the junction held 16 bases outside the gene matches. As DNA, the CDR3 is TGTGCCACCAGTGATACGGGGATCCGACAGGGCCTGGGGACCCAGTACTTC. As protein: CATSDTGIRQGLGTQYF.

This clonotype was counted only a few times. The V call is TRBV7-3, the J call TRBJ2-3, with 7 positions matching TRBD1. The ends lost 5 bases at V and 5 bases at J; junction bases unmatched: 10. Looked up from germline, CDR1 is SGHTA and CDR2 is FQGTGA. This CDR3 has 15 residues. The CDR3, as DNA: TGTGCCAGCAGCCCCGGACAGGTTCTTGGAGATACGCAGTATTTT. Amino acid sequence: CASSPGQVLGDTQYF.

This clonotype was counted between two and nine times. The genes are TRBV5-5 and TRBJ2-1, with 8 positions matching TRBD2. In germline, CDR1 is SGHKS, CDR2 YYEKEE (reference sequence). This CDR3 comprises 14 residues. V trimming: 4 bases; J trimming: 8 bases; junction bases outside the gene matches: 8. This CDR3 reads CASSPGTRGDEQFF. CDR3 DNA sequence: TGTGCCAGCAGCCCCGGGACTAGAGGCGATGAGCAGTTCTTC.

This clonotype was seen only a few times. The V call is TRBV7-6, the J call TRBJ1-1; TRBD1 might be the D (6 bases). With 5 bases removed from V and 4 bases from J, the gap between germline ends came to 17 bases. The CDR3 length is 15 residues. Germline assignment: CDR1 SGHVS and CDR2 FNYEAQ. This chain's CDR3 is CASSKNQGISTEAFF. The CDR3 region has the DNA TGTGCCAGCAGCAAAAATCAGGGGATAAGCACTGAAGCTTTCTTT. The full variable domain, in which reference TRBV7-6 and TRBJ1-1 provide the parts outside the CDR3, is GAGVSQSPRYKVTKRGQDVALRCDPISGHVSLYWYRQALGQGPEFLTYFNYEAQQDKSGLPNDRFSAERPEGSISTLTIQRTEQRDSAMYRCASSKNQGISTEAFFGQGTRLTVV.

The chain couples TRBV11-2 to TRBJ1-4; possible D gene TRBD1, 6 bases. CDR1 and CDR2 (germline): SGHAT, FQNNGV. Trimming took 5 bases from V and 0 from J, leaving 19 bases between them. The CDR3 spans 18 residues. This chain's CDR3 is CASSPRGGAQATNEKLFF. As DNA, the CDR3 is TGTGCCAGCAGCCCCCGAGGGGGGGCGCAGGCAACTAATGAAAAACTGTTTTTT. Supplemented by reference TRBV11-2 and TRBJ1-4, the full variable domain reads EAGVAQSPRYKIIEKRQSVAFWCNPISGHATLYWYQQILGQGPKLLIQFQNNGVVDDSQLPKDRFSAERLKGVDSTLKIQPAKLEDSAVYLCASSPRGGAQATNEKLFFGSGTQLSVL.

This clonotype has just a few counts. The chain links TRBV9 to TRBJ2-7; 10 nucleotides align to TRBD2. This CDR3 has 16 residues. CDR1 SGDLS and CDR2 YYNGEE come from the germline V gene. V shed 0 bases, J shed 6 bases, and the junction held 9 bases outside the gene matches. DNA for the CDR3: TGTGCCAGCAGCGTAGGCAATCGGGCTAGCGGGAGCGAGCAGTACTTC. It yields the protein CASSVGNRASGSEQYF.

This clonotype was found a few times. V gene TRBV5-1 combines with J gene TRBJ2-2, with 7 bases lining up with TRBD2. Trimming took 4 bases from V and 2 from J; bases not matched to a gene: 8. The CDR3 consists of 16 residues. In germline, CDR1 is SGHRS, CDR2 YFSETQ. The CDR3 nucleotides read TGCGCCAGCAGCCCCGCCGGGACTATAAACACCGGGGAGCTGTTTTTT. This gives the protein CASSPAGTINTGELFF.